What follows are 5 T cell receptor beta chains derived from one specimen sequenced in a study of blood T cell repertoires in COVID-19. The protocol was immunoSEQ multiplex PCR, while the TCRdb copy is restricted to in-frame clones and leaves out a portion. The sample carries roughly 300,000 clones, roughly nine tenths recorded once. The sample comprised peripheral blood. These TCRs come from a woman between 25 and 40 years old with COVID-19, enrolled during active disease.

The V and J genes are TRBV12-3 or TRBV12-4 and TRBJ1-2, with D possibly matching TRBD1 (5 bases). This CDR3 spans 13 amino acids. V lost 6 bases to trimming and J lost 5 bases, with 13 bases between them. The DNA for the CDR3 is TGTGCCAGCAGGTTGGGGCGGTCGTATGGCTACACCTTC. As protein: CASRLGRSYGYTF.

This chain joins TRBV7-2 and TRBJ2-2, with a weak D call TRBD1 (5 bases). This CDR3 has 15 residues. The germline V gene encodes CDR1 SGHTA and CDR2 FQGNSA. Trimming pared 3 bases from V and 6 bases from J, leaving 14 bases between. The CDR3 reads CASSFRQSLPGELFF. The CDR3 DNA sequence: TGTGCCAGCAGCTTTAGACAGAGCTTGCCCGGGGAGCTGTTTTTT.

This clone came up once. The chain joins TRBV7-9 to TRBJ1-1; D is unresolved. This CDR3 contains 15 residues. Germline CDR1 SEHNR, CDR2 FQNEAQ (reference sequence). With 6 bases removed from V and 0 bases from J, the gap between germline ends came to 14 bases. The CDR3 here is CASRLPRVVNTEAFF. For the CDR3, the DNA is TGTGCCAGCAGGCTACCCCGGGTCGTGAACACTGAAGCTTTCTTT.

The CDR3 DNA is TGTGCCAGCCGGGACAGGGAATGGTCACCCCTCCACTTT. Its translation: CASRDREWSPLHF. J is TRBJ1-6 and V is TRBV19, with 9 bases identical to TRBD1. V shed 9 bases and J 10 bases; nucleotides not matched to a gene: 7. Germline lookup yields CDR1 LNHDA and CDR2 SQIVND (reference sequence). The CDR3 has 13 amino acids. The full variable domain, in which reference TRBV19 and TRBJ1-6 provide the parts outside the CDR3, is DGGITQSPKYLFRKEGQNVTLSCEQNLNHDAMYWYRQDPGQGLRLIYYSQIVNDFQKGDIAEGYSVSREKKESFPLTVTSAQKNPTAFYLCASRDREWSPLHFGNGTRLTVT.

This clone was detected once. The CDR3 coding sequence is TGCGCCAGCAGCCAAGGTGTCAAGGGTGGTAGGGGCGCCGGGGAGCTGTTTTTT. This gives the protein CASSQGVKGGRGAGELFF. The chain combines TRBV4-1 with TRBJ2-2, with D perhaps TRBD1 (5 bases). The CDR3 covers 18 residues. V lost 1 base and J lost 6, with 21 bases in between. Germline V gene sequence: CDR1 MGHRA, CDR2 YSYEKL.